This is a list of T cell receptor beta chains from one sample in a study of blood T cell repertoires in COVID-19. The repertoire was sequenced with immunoSEQ multiplex PCR; TCRdb's copy has only in-frame clones and lacks some. Among 150,000 to 200,000 clones listed, about 87% were seen once. The sequenced material came from peripheral blood. These receptors were obtained from a woman between 45 and 65 years old with acute or convalescent COVID-19. Each CDR3 is given with its conserved first and last residue. The order of the fields is V gene, J gene, D gene, clone size, CDR3 DNA, CDR3 protein. D genes are given only for firm matches. Rows give clone size only sometimes, using once, few, many, or a class for an expanded clone.

v_gene: TRBV19; j_gene: TRBJ1-1; d_gene: TRBD1; abundance: -; CDR3nt: TGTGCCAGTAGTACACAGGGGGCAGATAAGAACACTGAAGCTTTCTTT; CDR3aa: CASSTQGADKNTEAFF
v_gene: TRBV12-5; j_gene: TRBJ2-1; d_gene: TRBD1; abundance: -; CDR3nt: TGTGCTAGTGGTTTGGCCCTCGGACAGGGCCCCTACAATGAGCAGTTCTTC; CDR3aa: CASGLALGQGPYNEQFF
v_gene: TRBV7-7; j_gene: TRBJ2-1; d_gene: -; abundance: -; CDR3nt: TGTGCCAGTAGTCGAGAGCTTAGCTCCTACAATGAGCAGTTCTTC; CDR3aa: CASSRELSSYNEQFF
v_gene: TRBV19; j_gene: TRBJ2-1; d_gene: -; abundance: -; CDR3nt: TGTGCCAGTACCCGAACCAACAGGGCCGCTTACAATGAGCAGTTCTTC; CDR3aa: CASTRTNRAAYNEQFF
v_gene: TRBV24-1; j_gene: TRBJ2-2; d_gene: TRBD1; abundance: -; CDR3nt: TGTGCAACGACAGGGTCATGGGCCATCGGAGAGCTGTTTTTT; CDR3aa: CATTGSWAIGELFF
v_gene: TRBV19; j_gene: TRBJ1-5; d_gene: TRBD1; abundance: -; CDR3nt: TGTGCCAGTAGTCTCCGGCAGGGGGCTACGGGACAGCCCCAGCATTTT; CDR3aa: CASSLRQGATGQPQHF
v_gene: TRBV24-1; j_gene: TRBJ2-7; d_gene: -; abundance: -; CDR3nt: TGTGCCACCAGTGATTTCGGGGTCCCCTACTACGAGCAGTACTTC; CDR3aa: CATSDFGVPYYEQYF
v_gene: TRBV30; j_gene: TRBJ2-1; d_gene: TRBD1; abundance: -; CDR3nt: TGTGCCTGGAGTCCTGGACAGGGGGCAAACAATGAGCAGTTCTTC; CDR3aa: CAWSPGQGANNEQFF
v_gene: TRBV2; j_gene: TRBJ2-2; d_gene: TRBD1; abundance: -; CDR3nt: TGTGCCAGCAAGGGACAGGGGACCGGGGAGCTGTTTTTT; CDR3aa: CASKGQGTGELFF
v_gene: TRBV6-5; j_gene: TRBJ1-1; d_gene: -; abundance: -; CDR3nt: TGTGCCAGCATGATGTGGGGCGGGGGCACTGAAGCTTTCTTT; CDR3aa: CASMMWGGGTEAFF
v_gene: TRBV28; j_gene: TRBJ1-1; d_gene: TRBD1; abundance: -; CDR3nt: TGTGCCAGCAGTCCGCCGTTAGGACAGGGGGCTAACACTGAAGCTTTCTTT; CDR3aa: CASSPPLGQGANTEAFF
v_gene: TRBV4-1; j_gene: TRBJ2-5; d_gene: TRBD2; abundance: -; CDR3nt: TGCGCCAGCAGCCCGGGAGATAGCGGGGGGCAAGAGACCCAGTACTTC; CDR3aa: CASSPGDSGGQETQYF
v_gene: TRBV3-1/TRBV3-2; j_gene: TRBJ2-1; d_gene: -; abundance: -; CDR3nt: TGTGCCAGCAGCCACCACCGGGAGTACAATGAGCAGTTCTTC; CDR3aa: CASSHHREYNEQFF
v_gene: TRBV6-2/TRBV6-3; j_gene: TRBJ2-7; d_gene: -; abundance: -; CDR3nt: TGTGCCAGCAGTTACACCCCGGGCGAGCAGTACTTC; CDR3aa: CASSYTPGEQYF
v_gene: TRBV27; j_gene: TRBJ2-7; d_gene: TRBD2; abundance: -; CDR3nt: TGTGCCAGCAGAACCTCAGCGGGAGAGGTCTACGAGCAGTACTTC; CDR3aa: CASRTSAGEVYEQYF
v_gene: TRBV7-9; j_gene: TRBJ1-1; d_gene: -; abundance: -; CDR3nt: TGTGCCAGCAGCACCCCAGGGAGGCTGAACACTGAAGCTTTCTTT; CDR3aa: CASSTPGRLNTEAFF
v_gene: TRBV7-2; j_gene: TRBJ1-6; d_gene: -; abundance: -; CDR3nt: TGTGCCAGCAGCTTTTCGACAGATTCACCCCTCCACTTT; CDR3aa: CASSFSTDSPLHF
v_gene: TRBV11-3; j_gene: TRBJ2-1; d_gene: -; abundance: -; CDR3nt: TGTGCCAGCAGCTCACCAATACCCTGGGGGCAGGACAATGAGCAGTTCTTC; CDR3aa: CASSSPIPWGQDNEQFF
v_gene: TRBV9; j_gene: TRBJ2-1; d_gene: TRBD2; abundance: -; CDR3nt: TGTGCCAGCAGCCCGGGACTAGCGGGGGGGCCGGTCGATGAGCAGTTCTTC; CDR3aa: CASSPGLAGGPVDEQFF
v_gene: TRBV5-1; j_gene: TRBJ1-2; d_gene: -; abundance: -; CDR3nt: TGCGCCAGCAGCCCCGACACCGATGGCTACACCTTC; CDR3aa: CASSPDTDGYTF
v_gene: TRBV6-6; j_gene: TRBJ1-2; d_gene: -; abundance: -; CDR3nt: TGTGCCAGCAGTGTACGGGGGTGGGGCTATGGCTACACCTTC; CDR3aa: CASSVRGWGYGYTF
v_gene: TRBV10-1; j_gene: TRBJ2-7; d_gene: TRBD2; abundance: -; CDR3nt: TGCGCCAGCAGTGGCACGGGAGGGCCCCCCTACGAGCAGTACTTC; CDR3aa: CASSGTGGPPYEQYF
v_gene: TRBV6-5; j_gene: TRBJ2-7; d_gene: -; abundance: once; CDR3nt: TGTGCCAGCAGCGCACCAGGGTTCTACGAGCAGTACTTC; CDR3aa: CASSAPGFYEQYF
v_gene: TRBV4-2; j_gene: TRBJ1-4; d_gene: TRBD1; abundance: -; CDR3nt: TGTGCCAGCAGCCAAGCGGCCGGGACAGGCGAAAAACTGTTTTTT; CDR3aa: CASSQAAGTGEKLFF
v_gene: TRBV3-1/TRBV3-2; j_gene: TRBJ2-1; d_gene: -; abundance: -; CDR3nt: TGTGCCAGCAGCCCTGGGCTGTACAATGAGCAGTTCTTC; CDR3aa: CASSPGLYNEQFF
v_gene: TRBV11-3; j_gene: TRBJ2-7; d_gene: -; abundance: -; CDR3nt: TGTGCCAGCAGCTTAAACTCCCGTGGGCGCAACGAGCAGTACTTC; CDR3aa: CASSLNSRGRNEQYF
v_gene: TRBV7-8; j_gene: TRBJ1-1; d_gene: -; abundance: -; CDR3nt: TGTGCCAGCAGCTTATTTAGTTTCCGGGGAAACACTGAAGCTTTCTTT; CDR3aa: CASSLFSFRGNTEAFF
v_gene: TRBV29-1; j_gene: TRBJ1-2; d_gene: -; abundance: few; CDR3nt: TGCAGCTGTCGACGGGGAGAGGATGGCTACACCTTC; CDR3aa: CSCRRGEDGYTF
v_gene: TRBV4-3; j_gene: TRBJ2-1; d_gene: TRBD2; abundance: -; CDR3nt: TGCGCCAGCAGCCAAGTCTTGGCGGGAGAAGGCAATGAGCAGTTCTTC; CDR3aa: CASSQVLAGEGNEQFF
v_gene: TRBV9; j_gene: TRBJ1-2; d_gene: -; abundance: few; CDR3nt: TGTGCCAGCAGCGTAGCCCCCCGAGACTATGGCTACACCTTC; CDR3aa: CASSVAPRDYGYTF
v_gene: TRBV9; j_gene: TRBJ1-4; d_gene: -; abundance: -; CDR3nt: TGTGCCAGCAGCTCGAGGACAGCAACTAATGAAAAACTGTTTTTT; CDR3aa: CASSSRTATNEKLFF
v_gene: TRBV2; j_gene: TRBJ2-1; d_gene: TRBD2; abundance: few; CDR3nt: TGTGCCAGCAGGGAAGAGGCGGGAGGGTTCTACAATGAGCAGTTCTTC; CDR3aa: CASREEAGGFYNEQFF
v_gene: TRBV18; j_gene: TRBJ2-7; d_gene: -; abundance: -; CDR3nt: TGTGCCAGCTCACCACCGAGGGATACCTACGAGCAGTACTTC; CDR3aa: CASSPPRDTYEQYF
v_gene: TRBV4-3; j_gene: TRBJ2-7; d_gene: -; abundance: once; CDR3nt: TGCGCCAGCAGCCAGTACACGGGACAAACTCCCTACGAGCAGTACTTC; CDR3aa: CASSQYTGQTPYEQYF
v_gene: TRBV6-1; j_gene: TRBJ1-2; d_gene: -; abundance: few; CDR3nt: TGTGCCAGCAGTAAAGGGAGGACTCTGGGGATTAACTATGGCTACACCTTC; CDR3aa: CASSKGRTLGINYGYTF
v_gene: TRBV30; j_gene: TRBJ2-7; d_gene: TRBD2; abundance: -; CDR3nt: TGTGCCTGGAGTGTACTAACCAGCGGGGTGGGAGAGCAGTACTTC; CDR3aa: CAWSVLTSGVGEQYF
v_gene: TRBV28; j_gene: TRBJ2-7; d_gene: TRBD2; abundance: -; CDR3nt: TGTGCCAGCAGTTTGGCGGGAGGGCCCTACGAGCAGTACTTC; CDR3aa: CASSLAGGPYEQYF
v_gene: TRBV19; j_gene: TRBJ1-4; d_gene: TRBD1; abundance: -; CDR3nt: TGTGCCAGTAGTGATGGGACAGGTAGTGAAAAACTGTTTTTT; CDR3aa: CASSDGTGSEKLFF
v_gene: TRBV12-3/TRBV12-4; j_gene: TRBJ1-2; d_gene: -; abundance: -; CDR3nt: TGTGCCAGCAGTTTTAGCCTCTATGGCTACACCTTC; CDR3aa: CASSFSLYGYTF
v_gene: TRBV15; j_gene: TRBJ1-2; d_gene: -; abundance: -; CDR3nt: TGTGCCACCAGCAGAGAGGGCCAATGCTGGGGCTACACCTTC; CDR3aa: CATSREGQCWGYTF
v_gene: TRBV6-5; j_gene: TRBJ1-5; d_gene: TRBD1; abundance: once; CDR3nt: TGTGCCAGCAGTTACTCGACAGGGGACCAGCCCCAGCATTTT; CDR3aa: CASSYSTGDQPQHF
v_gene: TRBV3-1/TRBV3-2; j_gene: TRBJ2-5; d_gene: -; abundance: -; CDR3nt: TGTGCCAGCAGCTCGGGTCACGCTGGGACCCAGTACTTC; CDR3aa: CASSSGHAGTQYF
v_gene: TRBV28; j_gene: TRBJ1-1; d_gene: -; abundance: -; CDR3nt: TGTGCCAGCAGTTTATTAAGGAGGAACACTGAAGCTTTCTTT; CDR3aa: CASSLLRRNTEAFF
v_gene: TRBV3-1/TRBV3-2; j_gene: TRBJ1-2; d_gene: -; abundance: -; CDR3nt: TGTGCCAGCAGCCAAGATAGAGGCGTCCGCGGTCGCTACACCTTC; CDR3aa: CASSQDRGVRGRYTF
v_gene: TRBV29-1; j_gene: TRBJ2-3; d_gene: -; abundance: -; CDR3nt: TGCAGCGTCTCATTCGGGGGACAGCGCACAGATACGCAGTATTTT; CDR3aa: CSVSFGGQRTDTQYF
v_gene: TRBV9; j_gene: TRBJ2-3; d_gene: TRBD2; abundance: -; CDR3nt: TGTGCCAGCAGCGTAACGGGACTAGCGGGATCCACAGATACGCAGTATTTT; CDR3aa: CASSVTGLAGSTDTQYF